This is a list of T cell receptor beta chains from one sample in a study of beta chain features in type 1 diabetes. Produced via immunoSEQ multiplex PCR; TCRdb's table is partial and in-frame only. The sample consists of over 200,000 clones, about a tenth of them appearing once. Sequenced input: naive CD4+ T cells from blood. These TCRs come from a man in his thirties or forties with type 1 diabetes. The CDR3 runs from the conserved cysteine through the conserved F or W. The D gene is left open where the match is weak. Size is omitted from some rows. Given values are once, few, many or a class for expanded clones.

length | J | size | D | V | DNA | CDR3
13 | TRBJ1-2 | few | . | TRBV9 | TGTGCCAGCAGTTATCCAGGGACTTCGGGCTACACCTTC | CASSYPGTSGYTF
14 | TRBJ2-5 | few | . | TRBV5-6 | TGTGCCAGCAGCTTGCGGGGGGCTAAAGAGACCCAGTACTTC | CASSLRGAKETQYF
16 | TRBJ1-5 | few | . | TRBV4-1 | TGCGCCAGCAGCCAAGGGGAGTCTTATAGCAATCAGCCCCAGCATTTT | CASSQGESYSNQPQHF
15 | TRBJ2-1 | . | TRBD2 | TRBV7-9 | TGTGCCAGCAGCCACCTGAAGCGGGGGGCCCATGAGCAGTTCTTC | CASSHLKRGAHEQFF
15 | TRBJ1-1 | few | TRBD1 | TRBV7-8 | TGTGCCAGCAGCTTAGTGTCGGGACAGGGAACTTACGCTTTCTTT | CASSLVSGQGTYAFF
13 | TRBJ2-1 | . | . | TRBV28 | TGTGCCAGCATAAGCGTGGCCTACAATGAGCAGTTCTTC | CASISVAYNEQFF
14 | TRBJ1-6 | . | . | TRBV4-1 | TGCGCCAGCAGCCAAACACAGGGTAACTCACCCCTCCACTTT | CASSQTQGNSPLHF
12 | TRBJ2-3 | . | . | TRBV7-2 | TGTGCCAGCAGCTTATATGCAGATACGCAGTATTTT | CASSLYADTQYF
15 | TRBJ1-1 | . | . | TRBV5-4 | TGTGCCAGCAGTCGCAGGAATATCAAGAACACTGAAGCTTTCTTT | CASSRRNIKNTEAFF
15 | TRBJ2-2 | . | . | TRBV15 | TGTGCCACCAGCAGAGGCCATAGGAACACCGGGGAGCTGTTTTTT | CATSRGHRNTGELFF
13 | TRBJ2-5 | . | . | TRBV18 | TGTGCCAGCTCACCGGCAGGGAAAGAGACCCAGTACTTC | CASSPAGKETQYF
13 | TRBJ2-7 | . | . | TRBV7-2 | TGTGCCAGCAGCCCCCAACAGCCCTACGAGCAGTACTTC | CASSPQQPYEQYF
14 | TRBJ2-3 | . | . | TRBV19 | TGTGCCAGTAGTCCACGCGGACAGATCGATACGCAGTATTTT | CASSPRGQIDTQYF
11 | TRBJ2-5 | few | . | TRBV20-1 | TGCAGTGCTGAACGGGGGGAGACCCAGTACTTC | CSAERGETQYF
15 | TRBJ1-4 | few | TRBD1 | TRBV7-9 | TGTGCCAGCAGCTACACAGGGGTCCCTAATGAAAAACTGTTTTTT | CASSYTGVPNEKLFF
15 | TRBJ2-2 | few | . | TRBV9 | TGTGCCAGCAGCGTAGCCGGGTCTCGATCCGGGGAGCTGTTTTTT | CASSVAGSRSGELFF
17 | TRBJ2-1 | few | TRBD2 | TRBV10-3 | TGTGCCATCAGTGAGTTCCCGCCAGCGGGGGGGCCGGGTGAGCAGTTCTTC | CAISEFPPAGGPGEQFF
14 | TRBJ2-2 | . | . | TRBV9 | TGTGCCAGCAGCCCCGGGGTTAACACCGGGGAGCTGTTTTTT | CASSPGVNTGELFF
14 | TRBJ2-2 | . | . | TRBV5-1 | TGCGCCAGCAGCACCGAGGTGGGCACCGGGGAGCTGTTTTTT | CASSTEVGTGELFF
15 | TRBJ2-3 | few | TRBD1 | TRBV29-1 | TGCAGCGTTAAACAGGGGACCTCCAGCACAGATACGCAGTATTTT | CSVKQGTSSTDTQYF
12 | TRBJ2-7 | few | . | TRBV4-3 | TGCGCCAGCAGCCAAGATAGGGGCGAGCAGTACTTC | CASSQDRGEQYF
13 | TRBJ2-1 | few | . | TRBV28 | TGTGCCAGCAGAGTCCAGGTTGGTAATGAGCAGTTCTTC | CASRVQVGNEQFF
16 | TRBJ1-1 | . | TRBD1 | TRBV9 | TGTGCCAGCAGCGCTTACGGGACAGCCATGAACACTGAAGCTTTCTTT | CASSAYGTAMNTEAFF